This T cell receptor beta chain was obtained from a study of blood T cell repertoires in COVID-19. Unmatched junction bases numbered 10, after V lost 5 bases and J lost 3 bases. CDR1 SGHAT and CDR2 FQNNGV come from the germline V gene. The CDR3 runs to 15 residues. TCRdb's copy holds only in-frame clones and misses some; the assay was immunoSEQ multiplex PCR. This sample has about 97,000 clones, with 91% found just once. The sequence derives from a man aged 18-30 years with acute or convalescent COVID-19. The specimen sequenced was peripheral blood. The chain combines TRBV11-2 with TRBJ2-7, with TRBD2 identical over 7 bases. The chain's CDR3 is CASSPVGGTIYEQYF. CDR3 nucleotides: TGTGCCAGCAGCCCGGTCGGGGGGACCATCTACGAGCAGTACTTC. Drawing the rest from reference TRBV11-2 and TRBJ2-7, the complete variable domain is EAGVAQSPRYKIIEKRQSVAFWCNPISGHATLYWYQQILGQGPKLLIQFQNNGVVDDSQLPKDRFSAERLKGVDSTLKIQPAKLEDSAVYLCASSPVGGTIYEQYFGPGTRLTVT.